This passage covers 30 T cell receptor beta chains from one sample sequenced in a study of CD8 T cells in ankylosing spondylitis. Via MiXCR, TCRdb re-called the 5' RACE reads, giving one row per CDR3 protein. The sample lists about 200,000 distinct CDR3 sequences; more than 10% were seen once. The material sequenced was blood, either unsorted or a sorted T cell fraction (not recorded which). The source of these receptors is a male donor with ankylosing spondylitis or in good health (not recorded which).

This clonotype was counted between two and nine times. J is TRBJ2-7 and V is TRBV6-2 or TRBV6-3; D not certain. The CDR3 contains 13 residues. Per germline, CDR1 MNHEY and CDR2 SVGEGT. The germline V and J ends were trimmed by 8 bases and 3 bases, with 14 bases remaining between them. The CDR3 region is CASAIGNLYEQYF. In DNA form, the CDR3 reads TGTGCCAGCGCGATAGGGAACCTCTACGAGCAGTACTTC.

This clonotype has a count of ten or more. The CDR3 nucleotides read TGCGCCAGCAGCCCCGGAAGGGGGCTTTTGAATGAGCAGTTCTTC. It is translated as CASSPGRGLLNEQFF. The chain carries TRBV5-1 and TRBJ2-1; 7 nucleotides line up with TRBD1. The CDR3 sequence is 15 residues long. Looked up from germline, CDR1 is SGHRS and CDR2 is YFSETQ. Trimming at V came to 4 bases and at J to 7 bases, leaving 11 bases not matched to a gene.

The chain has TRBV29-1 and TRBJ2-7; D might be TRBD1 (7 bases). Germline CDR1 reads SQVTM; CDR2 reads ANQGSEA. Trimming took off 6 bases at V and 1 base at J, with 16 bases between the two ends. This CDR3 comprises 14 residues. CDR3 sequence reads: CSVELAGQSYEQYF. The CDR3 DNA follows: TGCAGCGTGGAATTGGCGGGACAGTCCTACGAGCAGTACTTC.

This clonotype occurred a few times. The chain combines TRBV27 with TRBJ1-2, with D maybe TRBD1 (6 bases). The V gene lost 5 bases and the J gene lost 5 bases, with 15 bases spanning the gap. CDR1 and CDR2 (germline): MNHEY, SMNVEV (reference sequence). This CDR3 region has 14 residues. CDR3 protein: CASSPPGAGYGYTF. The CDR3 DNA reads as TGTGCCAGCAGTCCCCCAGGGGCAGGTTATGGCTACACCTTC.

V and J are TRBV6-5 and TRBJ1-1; D is uncertain. In germline, CDR1 is MNHEY, CDR2 SVGAGI. With 2 bases removed from V and 2 bases from J, the gap between germline ends came to 9 bases. This CDR3 contains 14 residues. CDR3 bases: TGTGCCAGCAGTTACGCCCCACGAAACACTGAAGCTTTCTTT. Translating it yields CASSYAPRNTEAFF.

This clonotype was observed a handful of times. The rearrangement uses TRBV6-2 or TRBV6-3 and TRBJ2-1; D remains unclear. CDR1 is MNHEY and CDR2 is SVGEGT in the germline V gene. V lost 2 bases to trimming and J lost 6 bases, with 14 bases between them. The CDR3 covers 15 residues. The CDR3 region is CASSYLVSLGNEQFF. The CDR3 DNA reads TGTGCCAGCAGTTACCTAGTGTCGCTGGGCAATGAGCAGTTCTTC.

There are a few counts of this clonotype. The chain is built from TRBV18 and TRBJ1-5, with D possibly TRBD1 on 5 matching bases. Germline CDR1 reads KGHSH; CDR2 reads LQKENI. Trimming took 3 bases from V and 1 from J, leaving 13 bases between them. The CDR3 sequence is 16 residues long. CDR3 loop: CASSPGTVSSNQPQHF. The CDR3 DNA sequence: TGTGCCAGCTCACCTGGGACGGTTTCCAGCAATCAGCCCCAGCATTTT.

This clonotype was seen a handful of times. The rearrangement joins TRBV7-9 to TRBJ2-7; the D gene is possibly TRBD1 (5 bases). This CDR3 comprises 15 residues. Trimming removed 0 bases from V and 5 bases from J, with 14 bases in between. Germline-derived CDR1 and CDR2 are SEHNR and FQNEAQ (reference sequence). CDR3 coding DNA: TGTGCCAGCAGCTTAGCGAGCAGGGCTTTTCACGAGCAGTACTTC. As protein: CASSLASRAFHEQYF.

The V and J genes are TRBV12-3 or TRBV12-4 and TRBJ2-3, with TRBD1 matching 8 bases. This CDR3 has 15 residues. V was clipped by 8 bases and J by 2 bases; unmatched bases: 9. DNA for the CDR3: TGTGCCAGCTTAAATCCGGGACAGGACACAGATACGCAGTATTTT. Protein sequence: CASLNPGQDTDTQYF.

This clonotype was detected a few times. The chain joins TRBV20-1 to TRBJ2-2, with D possibly matching TRBD2 (5 bases). The germline V gene has CDR1 DFQATT and CDR2 SNEGSKA (reference sequence). This CDR3 contains 15 residues. Between the trimmed V and J ends, which lost 1 base and 2 bases, there was a span of 11 bases. The CDR3 protein is CSARADGLNTGELFF. In DNA form, the CDR3 reads TGCAGTGCTAGAGCTGACGGACTTAACACCGGGGAGCTGTTTTTT.

The chain uses TRBV11-2 and TRBJ2-2; 8 nucleotides line up with TRBD2. V shed 5 bases, J shed 5 bases, and the junction held 7 bases outside the gene matches. The CDR3 length is 15 residues. In germline, CDR1 is SGHAT, CDR2 FQNNGV. CDR3 loop: CASSPDPGGTGELFF. The CDR3 DNA follows: TGTGCCAGCAGCCCCGACCCGGGGGGGACCGGGGAGCTGTTTTTT. Supplemented by reference TRBV11-2 and TRBJ2-2, the full variable domain reads EAGVAQSPRYKIIEKRQSVAFWCNPISGHATLYWYQQILGQGPKLLIQFQNNGVVDDSQLPKDRFSAERLKGVDSTLKIQPAKLEDSAVYLCASSPDPGGTGELFFGEGSRLTVL.

The chain carries TRBV7-2 and TRBJ2-1; the match to TRBD2 covers 11 bases. After removal of 1 base from V and 7 bases from J, the junction contained 3 bases not matched to a gene. Germline CDR1 is SGHTA and CDR2 is FQGNSA. The CDR3 loop spans 15 amino acids. CDR3 sequence: CASSLGLAGGNEQFF. CDR3 DNA sequence: TGTGCCAGCAGCTTAGGGCTAGCGGGAGGAAATGAGCAGTTCTTC.

This clonotype was seen only a few times. This rearrangement joins TRBV4-1 to TRBJ2-7, with 10 positions matching TRBD2. In germline, CDR1 is MGHRA, CDR2 YSYEKL. The CDR3 runs 15 residues. Unmatched junction bases numbered 6, after V lost 5 bases and J lost 2 bases. In nucleotides, the CDR3 is TGCGCCAGCAGCTCATCTAGCGGGGGACCCTACGAGCAGTACTTC. This encodes CASSSSSGGPYEQYF.

This clonotype showed up just a few times. The rearrangement uses TRBV5-5 and TRBJ2-7; a possible D gene is TRBD1 (5 bases). The CDR3 spans 13 residues. Trimming removed 1 base from V and 6 bases from J, with 11 bases in between. Germline V gene lookup returns CDR1 SGHKS and CDR2 YYEKEE (reference sequence). The CDR3: CASSLFVGPEQYF. CDR3 sequence (DNA): TGTGCCAGCAGCTTGTTCGTGGGGCCCGAGCAGTACTTC.

This clonotype has at least ten counts. The rearrangement links TRBV14 to TRBJ2-1; a weak D match, TRBD2 (6 bases). The CDR3 has 16 residues. V lost 4 bases and J 0 bases, leaving 13 bases between the germline ends. The V gene's germline CDR1 is SGHDN and CDR2 FVKESK. This chain's CDR3 is CASSLREYNSYNEQFF. CDR3 nucleotide sequence: TGTGCCAGCAGCCTACGGGAGTACAACTCCTACAATGAGCAGTTCTTC.

This clonotype was detected only a few times. This chain joins TRBV7-2 and TRBJ2-7, with a possible D match to TRBD1 (5 bases). Germline values: CDR1 SGHTA, CDR2 FQGNSA. V was shortened by 5 bases and J by 2 bases, with 13 bases between the two germline ends. The CDR3 runs to 14 residues. CDR3 sequence reads: CASSQTGAPYEQYF. As DNA, the CDR3 is TGTGCCAGCAGCCAAACAGGTGCACCCTACGAGCAGTACTTC.

Ten or more counts support this clonotype. The CDR3 region is CASSPEREITDTQYF. The CDR3 nucleotides are TGTGCCAGCAGCCCCGAGCGGGAAATCACAGATACGCAGTATTTT. The chain employs TRBV4-2 and TRBJ2-3, with 7 bases that match TRBD2. The junction had 6 bases not matched to a gene; V was cut back by 4 bases and J by 2 bases. CDR3 length: 15 amino acids. CDR1 LGHNA and CDR2 YNFKEQ come from the germline V gene.

This clonotype was picked up many times. The chain uses TRBV25-1 and TRBJ2-1; D is unclear. Trimming took off 2 bases at V and 9 bases at J, with 8 bases between the two ends. CDR1 is MGHDK, CDR2 SYGVNS, per germline. The CDR3 totals 12 residues. CDR3 sequence reads: CASSEGRVEQFF. The CDR3 region has the DNA TGTGCCAGCAGTGAAGGTAGGGTTGAGCAGTTCTTC.

The table lists this clonotype with a few counts. The gene calls are TRBV11-2 and TRBJ1-2, with D possibly being TRBD1 (5 bases). CDR1 is SGHAT, CDR2 FQNNGV, per germline. The V and J ends lost 1 base and 3 bases respectively, with 9 bases between them. This CDR3 contains 14 residues. This chain's CDR3 is CASSLGDGHYGYTF. CDR3 sequence (DNA): TGTGCCAGCAGCTTAGGGGACGGACACTATGGCTACACCTTC.

This clonotype has a handful of counts. The chain has TRBV10-1 and TRBJ2-7, with 10 positions matching TRBD2. Per the germline V gene, CDR1 is WNHNN and CDR2 is SYGVQD (reference sequence). This CDR3 contains 16 residues. The junction had 9 bases not matched to a gene; V was cut back by 2 bases and J by 5 bases. The CDR3 sequence: CASSEGPTSGTDEQYF. CDR3 bases: TGCGCCAGCAGTGAGGGGCCTACTAGCGGGACGGACGAGCAGTACTTC.

This clonotype appeared a single time. The rearrangement links TRBV11-2 to TRBJ2-1; 10 bases agree with TRBD2. V was pared by 5 bases and J by 2 bases, with 6 bases of the junction left unmatched. The CDR3 is made up of 16 amino acids. Per the germline V gene, CDR1 is SGHAT and CDR2 is FQNNGV. DNA for the CDR3: TGTGCCAGCAGCCCCCTAGCGGGAGAAGCCTACAATGAGCAGTTCTTC. Its translation is CASSPLAGEAYNEQFF.

This clonotype was found a few times. The V gene is TRBV6-5, the J gene TRBJ2-5; 11 bases agree with TRBD1. V lost 2 bases, J lost 7 bases, and 0 bases stayed unmatched. This CDR3 is 13 amino acids long. CDR1 and CDR2 (germline): MNHEY, SVGAGI. CDR3 sequence reads: CASSYGTGGTQYF. The CDR3 coding sequence is TGTGCCAGCAGTTACGGGACAGGGGGGACCCAGTACTTC.

V gene TRBV10-3 combines with J gene TRBJ1-1, with D perhaps TRBD1 (5 bases). The CDR3 covers 14 residues. CDR1 is ENHRY and CDR2 is SYGVKD in the germline V gene. Trimming removed 2 bases from V and 5 bases from J, with 12 bases in between. CDR3 sequence: CAISEAGRGTEAFF. The CDR3 nucleotides read TGTGCCATCAGTGAGGCCGGGAGGGGAACTGAAGCTTTCTTT.

This clonotype was observed a few times. The gene calls are TRBV4-1 and TRBJ2-7; TRBD2 agrees at 13 bases. The CDR3 spans 17 residues. From germline, CDR1 is MGHRA and CDR2 YSYEKL. The J segment lost 2 bases and the V segment lost 6 bases, leaving 10 bases of the junction unmatched. The CDR3 sequence: CASSLQSGLAGAYEQYF. The CDR3 region has the DNA TGCGCCAGCAGTCTTCAGTCCGGACTAGCGGGAGCCTACGAGCAGTACTTC.

The chain joins TRBV20-1 to TRBJ2-7, with 9 bases that match TRBD1. V lost 0 bases, J lost 5 bases, and 14 bases stayed unmatched. Germline assignment: CDR1 DFQATT and CDR2 SNEGSKA (reference sequence). The CDR3 is 17 amino acids. Here the CDR3 reads CSARDILGTGSLDEQYF. The CDR3 DNA is TGCAGTGCTAGAGATATCTTGGGGACAGGGTCTCTCGACGAGCAGTACTTC.

The chain couples TRBV3-1 to TRBJ1-2, with D unresolved. The CDR3 has 15 residues. V was pared by 0 bases and J by 3 bases, with 11 bases between. CDR1 and CDR2 (germline): LGHDT, YNNKEL (reference sequence). The chain's CDR3 is CASSQDRRWDYGYTF. In nucleotides, the CDR3 is TGTGCCAGCAGCCAAGACCGCCGCTGGGACTATGGCTACACCTTC.

This clonotype has at least ten counts. V usage is TRBV12-3 or TRBV12-4 and J usage is TRBJ2-5, with 8 positions matching TRBD1. CDR3 size: 15 residues. With 6 bases clipped from V and 1 base from J, the junction kept 7 bases outside the gene matches. The CDR3 coding sequence is TGTGCCAGCAGCCAGCGGACAGGGTTCCAAGAGACCCAGTACTTC. Protein sequence: CASSQRTGFQETQYF.

The chain is built from TRBV5-6 and TRBJ2-7; a possible D gene is TRBD1 (6 bases). From germline, CDR1 is SGHDT and CDR2 YYEEEE. This CDR3 spans 13 amino acids. The V end lost 4 bases, the J end lost 3 bases, and 11 bases lay between the germline ends. The CDR3 nucleotides read TGTGCCAGCAGCGATGGACAGAGCTACGAGCAGTACTTC. Its protein product is CASSDGQSYEQYF.

The chain uses TRBV10-2 and TRBJ2-7; the D gene could be TRBD1 or TRBD2 (5 bases each). The CDR3 runs 16 residues. CDR1 and CDR2 from the germline V gene are WSHSY and SAAADI. The V end was cut by 8 bases, the J end by 4 bases, with 24 bases between. The CDR3 protein is CASCQGPLGKGYEQYF. The CDR3 nucleotides read TGCGCCAGCTGTCAGGGACCCCTGGGGAAAGGGTACGAGCAGTACTTC.

The gene calls are TRBV4-1 and TRBJ2-1, with 7 bases lining up with TRBD2. V lost 2 bases and J lost 0; bases outside the gene matches: 4. Germline V gene data show CDR1 as MGHRA and CDR2 as YSYEKL. This CDR3 comprises 16 residues. The CDR3 spells CASSQPGLSSYNEQFF. The CDR3 DNA follows: TGCGCCAGCAGCCAACCGGGACTAAGCTCCTACAATGAGCAGTTCTTC.